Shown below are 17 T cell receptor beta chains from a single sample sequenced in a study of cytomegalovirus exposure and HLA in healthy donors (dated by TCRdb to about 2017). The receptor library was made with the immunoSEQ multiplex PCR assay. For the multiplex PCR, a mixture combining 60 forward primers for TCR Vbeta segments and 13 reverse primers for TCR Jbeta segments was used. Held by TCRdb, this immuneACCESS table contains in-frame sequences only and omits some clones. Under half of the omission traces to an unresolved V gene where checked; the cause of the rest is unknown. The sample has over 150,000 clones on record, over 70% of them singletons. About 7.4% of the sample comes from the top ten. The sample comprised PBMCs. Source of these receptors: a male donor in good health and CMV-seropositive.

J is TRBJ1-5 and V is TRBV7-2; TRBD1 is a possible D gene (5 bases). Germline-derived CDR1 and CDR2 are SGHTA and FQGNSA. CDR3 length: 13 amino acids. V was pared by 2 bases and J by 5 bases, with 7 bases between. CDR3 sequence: CASSLIRDQPQHF. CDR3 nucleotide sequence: TGTGCCAGCAGCTTAATCAGGGATCAGCCCCAGCATTTT.

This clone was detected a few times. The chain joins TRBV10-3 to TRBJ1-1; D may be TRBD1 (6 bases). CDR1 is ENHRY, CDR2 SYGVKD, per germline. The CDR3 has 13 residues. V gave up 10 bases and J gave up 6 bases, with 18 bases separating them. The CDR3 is CATLQGSTAEAFF. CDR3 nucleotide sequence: TGTGCCACCCTACAGGGTAGTACGGCTGAAGCTTTCTTT.

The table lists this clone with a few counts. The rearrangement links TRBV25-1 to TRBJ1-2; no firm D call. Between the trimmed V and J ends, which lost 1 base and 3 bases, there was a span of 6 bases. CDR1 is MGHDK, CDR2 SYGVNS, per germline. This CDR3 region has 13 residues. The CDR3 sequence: CASSESSHYGYTF. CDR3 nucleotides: TGTGCCAGCAGTGAATCCTCCCACTATGGCTACACCTTC.

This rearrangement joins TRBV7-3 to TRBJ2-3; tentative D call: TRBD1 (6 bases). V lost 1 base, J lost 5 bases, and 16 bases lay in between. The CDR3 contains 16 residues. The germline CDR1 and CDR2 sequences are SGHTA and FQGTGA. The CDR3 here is CASSLRAVTGIDTQYF. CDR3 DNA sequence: TGTGCCAGCAGCTTAAGGGCAGTTACAGGGATAGATACGCAGTATTTT.

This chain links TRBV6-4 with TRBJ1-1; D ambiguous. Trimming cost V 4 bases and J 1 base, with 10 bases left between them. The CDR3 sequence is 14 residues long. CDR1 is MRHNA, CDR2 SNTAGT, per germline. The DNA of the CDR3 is TGTGCCAGCAGTGTCGAGGGTTCGAACACTGAAGCTTTCTTT. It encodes CASSVEGSNTEAFF.

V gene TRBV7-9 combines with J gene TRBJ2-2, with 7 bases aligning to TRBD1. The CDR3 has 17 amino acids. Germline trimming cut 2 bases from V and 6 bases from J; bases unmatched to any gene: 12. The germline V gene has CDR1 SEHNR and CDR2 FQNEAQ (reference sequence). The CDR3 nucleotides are TGTGCCAGCAGCTTAAAGCCTGCAGGGGGTAAATCCGGGGAGCTGTTTTTT. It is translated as CASSLKPAGGKSGELFF.

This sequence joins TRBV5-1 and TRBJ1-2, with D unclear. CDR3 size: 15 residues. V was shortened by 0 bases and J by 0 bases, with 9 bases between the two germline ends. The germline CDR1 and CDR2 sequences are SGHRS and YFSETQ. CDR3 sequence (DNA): TGCGCCAGCAGCTTGGGAGACACAGCTAACTATGGCTACACCTTC. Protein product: CASSLGDTANYGYTF.

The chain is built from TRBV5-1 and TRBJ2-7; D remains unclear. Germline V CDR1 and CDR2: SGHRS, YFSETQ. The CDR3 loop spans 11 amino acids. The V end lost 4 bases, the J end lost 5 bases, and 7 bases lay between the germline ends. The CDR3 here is CASSVSDEQYF. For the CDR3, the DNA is TGCGCCAGCAGCGTGTCCGACGAGCAGTACTTC.

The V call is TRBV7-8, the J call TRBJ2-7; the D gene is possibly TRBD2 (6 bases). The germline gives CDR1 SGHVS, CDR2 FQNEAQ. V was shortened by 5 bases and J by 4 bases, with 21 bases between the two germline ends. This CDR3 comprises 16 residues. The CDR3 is CASSARWGTESYEQYF. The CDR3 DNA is TGTGCCAGCAGCGCCCGATGGGGGACTGAATCTTACGAGCAGTACTTC.

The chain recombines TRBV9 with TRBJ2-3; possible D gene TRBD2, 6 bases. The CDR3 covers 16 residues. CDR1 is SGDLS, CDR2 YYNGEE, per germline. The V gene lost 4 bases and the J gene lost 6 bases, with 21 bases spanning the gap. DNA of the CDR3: TGTGCCAGCAGCCAATCGGGACTCACCAAGTCGGATACGCAGTATTTT. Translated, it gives CASSQSGLTKSDTQYF. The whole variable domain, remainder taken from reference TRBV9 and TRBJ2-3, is DSGVTQTPKHLITATGQRVTLRCSPRSGDLSVYWYQQSLDQGLQFLIQYYNGEERAKGNILERFSAQQFPDLHSELNLSSLELGDSALYFCASSQSGLTKSDTQYFGPGTRLTVL.

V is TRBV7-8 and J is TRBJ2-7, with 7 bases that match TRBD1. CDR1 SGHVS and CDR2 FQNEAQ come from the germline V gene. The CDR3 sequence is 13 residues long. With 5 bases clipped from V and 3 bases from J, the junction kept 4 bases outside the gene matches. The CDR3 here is CASSTRTGYEQYF. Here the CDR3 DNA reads TGTGCCAGCAGCACCCGGACAGGCTACGAGCAGTACTTC.

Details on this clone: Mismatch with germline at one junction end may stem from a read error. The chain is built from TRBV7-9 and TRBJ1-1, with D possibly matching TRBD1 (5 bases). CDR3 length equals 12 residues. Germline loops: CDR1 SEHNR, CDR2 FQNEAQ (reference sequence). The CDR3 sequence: CSSSFGATEAFF. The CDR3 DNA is TGTTCCAGCAGCTTTGGGGCGACTGAAGCTTTCTTT.

In DNA, the CDR3 is TGTGCCAGCAGCATGGGGACGGGGGTTGGGGAGACCCAGTACTTC. This codes for CASSMGTGVGETQYF. V usage is TRBV11-3 and J usage is TRBJ2-5; D is perhaps TRBD2 (6 bases). Germline values: CDR1 SGHNT, CDR2 YENEEA. The CDR3 totals 15 residues. V gave up 5 bases and J gave up 5 bases, with 18 bases separating them.

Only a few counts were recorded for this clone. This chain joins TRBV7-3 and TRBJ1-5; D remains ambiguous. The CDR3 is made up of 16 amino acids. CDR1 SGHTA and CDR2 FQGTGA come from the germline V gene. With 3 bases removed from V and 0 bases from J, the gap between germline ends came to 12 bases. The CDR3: CASSFRRDVSNQPQHF. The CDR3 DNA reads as TGTGCCAGCAGCTTCCGTCGGGATGTTAGCAATCAGCCCCAGCATTTT. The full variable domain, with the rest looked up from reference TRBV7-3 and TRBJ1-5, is GAGVSQTPSNKVTEKGKYVELRCDPISGHTALYWYRQSLGQGPEFLIYFQGTGAADDSGLPNDRFFAVRPEGSVSTLKIQRTERGDSAVYLCASSFRRDVSNQPQHFGDGTRLSIL.

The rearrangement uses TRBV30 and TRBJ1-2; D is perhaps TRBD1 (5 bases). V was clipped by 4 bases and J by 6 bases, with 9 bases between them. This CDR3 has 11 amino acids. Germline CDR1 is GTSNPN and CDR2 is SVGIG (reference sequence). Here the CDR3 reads CAWIGTHGYTF. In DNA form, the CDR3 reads TGTGCCTGGATTGGGACTCATGGCTACACCTTC.

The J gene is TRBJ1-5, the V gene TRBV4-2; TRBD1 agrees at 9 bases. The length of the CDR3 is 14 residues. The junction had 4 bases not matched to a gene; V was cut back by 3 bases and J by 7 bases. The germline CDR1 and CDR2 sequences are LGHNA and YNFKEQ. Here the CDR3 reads CASSHRQGDQPQHF. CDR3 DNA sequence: TGTGCCAGCAGCCACCGACAGGGGGACCAGCCCCAGCATTTT.

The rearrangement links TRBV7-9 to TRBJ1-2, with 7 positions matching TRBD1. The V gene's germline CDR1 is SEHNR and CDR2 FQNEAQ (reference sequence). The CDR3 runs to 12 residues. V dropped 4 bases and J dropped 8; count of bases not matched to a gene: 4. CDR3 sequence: CASSYQGEGYTF. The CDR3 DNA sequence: TGTGCCAGCAGCTACCAGGGGGAAGGCTACACCTTC. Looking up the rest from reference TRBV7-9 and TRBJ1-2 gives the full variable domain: DTGVSQNPRHKITKRGQNVTFRCDPISEHNRLYWYRQTLGQGPEFLTYFQNEAQLEKSRLLSDRFSAERPKGSFSTLEIQRTEQGDSAMYLCASSYQGEGYTFGSGTRLTVV.